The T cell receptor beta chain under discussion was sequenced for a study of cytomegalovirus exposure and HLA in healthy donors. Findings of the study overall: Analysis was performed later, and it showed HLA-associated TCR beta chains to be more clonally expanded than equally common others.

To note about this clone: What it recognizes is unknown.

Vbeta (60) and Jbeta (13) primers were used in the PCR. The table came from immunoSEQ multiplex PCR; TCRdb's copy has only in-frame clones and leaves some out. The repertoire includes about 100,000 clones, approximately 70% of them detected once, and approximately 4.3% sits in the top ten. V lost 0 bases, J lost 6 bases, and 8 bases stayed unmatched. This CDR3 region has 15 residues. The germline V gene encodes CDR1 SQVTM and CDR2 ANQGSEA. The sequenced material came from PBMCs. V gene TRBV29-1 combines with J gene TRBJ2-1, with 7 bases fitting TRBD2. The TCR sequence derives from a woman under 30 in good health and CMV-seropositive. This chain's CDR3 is CSVEEGRGLSNEQFF. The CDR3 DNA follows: TGCAGCGTTGAAGAGGGGAGGGGTTTGAGCAATGAGCAGTTCTTC.